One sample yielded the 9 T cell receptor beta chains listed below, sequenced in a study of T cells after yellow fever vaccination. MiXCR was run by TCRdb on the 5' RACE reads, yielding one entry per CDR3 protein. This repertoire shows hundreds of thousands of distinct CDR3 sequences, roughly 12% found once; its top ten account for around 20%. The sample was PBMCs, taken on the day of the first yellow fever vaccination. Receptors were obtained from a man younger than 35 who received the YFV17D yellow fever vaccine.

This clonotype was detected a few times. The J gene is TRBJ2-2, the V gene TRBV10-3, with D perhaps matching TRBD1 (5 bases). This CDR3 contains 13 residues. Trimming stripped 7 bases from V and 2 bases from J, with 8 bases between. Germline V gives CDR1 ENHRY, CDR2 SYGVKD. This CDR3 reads CAIKDRNTGELFF. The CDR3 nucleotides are TGTGCCATCAAAGACAGAAACACCGGGGAGCTGTTTTTT.

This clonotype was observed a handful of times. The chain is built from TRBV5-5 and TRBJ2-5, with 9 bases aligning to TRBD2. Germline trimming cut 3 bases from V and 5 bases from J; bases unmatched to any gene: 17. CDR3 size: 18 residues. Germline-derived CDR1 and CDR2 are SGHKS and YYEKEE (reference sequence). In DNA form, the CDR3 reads TGTGCCAGCAGCTCGCGCGACCCAGCAAGCGGGGGGTTGGAGACCCAGTACTTC. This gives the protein CASSSRDPASGGLETQYF. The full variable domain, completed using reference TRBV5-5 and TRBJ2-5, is DAGVTQSPTHLIKTRGQQVTLRCSPISGHKSVSWYQQVLGQGPQFIFQYYEKEERGRGNFPDRFSARQFPNYSSELNVNALLLGDSALYLCASSSRDPASGGLETQYFGPGTRLLVL.

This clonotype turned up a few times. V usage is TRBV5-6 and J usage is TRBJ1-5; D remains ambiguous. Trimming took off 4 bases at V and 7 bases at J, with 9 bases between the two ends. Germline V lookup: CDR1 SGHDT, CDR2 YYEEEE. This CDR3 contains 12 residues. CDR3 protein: CASSRHAQPQHF. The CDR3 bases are TGTGCCAGCAGCCGCCACGCCCAGCCCCAGCATTTT.

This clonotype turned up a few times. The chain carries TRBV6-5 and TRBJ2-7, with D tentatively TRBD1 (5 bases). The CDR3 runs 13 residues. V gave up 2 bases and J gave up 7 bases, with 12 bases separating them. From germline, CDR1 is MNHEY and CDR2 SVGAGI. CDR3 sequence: CASSYGQGLEQYV. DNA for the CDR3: TGTGCCAGCAGTTACGGGCAGGGATTGGAGCAGTACGTC.

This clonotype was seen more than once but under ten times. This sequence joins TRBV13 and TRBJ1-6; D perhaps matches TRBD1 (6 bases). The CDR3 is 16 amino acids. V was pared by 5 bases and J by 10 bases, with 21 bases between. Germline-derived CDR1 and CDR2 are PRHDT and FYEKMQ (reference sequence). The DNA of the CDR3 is TGTGCCAGCAGCATAACGGGGGCCCTCCGGAGATCACCCCTCCACTTT. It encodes CASSITGALRRSPLHF.

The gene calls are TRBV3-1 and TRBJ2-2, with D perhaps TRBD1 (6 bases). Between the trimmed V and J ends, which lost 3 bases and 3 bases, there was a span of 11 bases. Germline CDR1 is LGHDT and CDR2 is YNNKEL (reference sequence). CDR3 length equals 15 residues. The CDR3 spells CASSHLEGDTGELFF. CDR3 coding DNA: TGTGCCAGCAGCCACCTCGAGGGGGACACCGGGGAGCTGTTTTTT.

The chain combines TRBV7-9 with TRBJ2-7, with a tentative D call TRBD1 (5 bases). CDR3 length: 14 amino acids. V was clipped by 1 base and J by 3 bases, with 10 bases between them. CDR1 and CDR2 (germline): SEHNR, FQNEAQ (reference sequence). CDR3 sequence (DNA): TGTGCCAGCAGCTTAGGGGGTAGGGGCTACGAGCAGTACTTC. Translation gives CASSLGGRGYEQYF.

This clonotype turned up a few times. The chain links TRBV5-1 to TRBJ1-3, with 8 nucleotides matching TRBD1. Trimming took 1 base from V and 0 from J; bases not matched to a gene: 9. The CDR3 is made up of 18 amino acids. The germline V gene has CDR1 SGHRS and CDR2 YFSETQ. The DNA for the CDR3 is TGCGCCAGCAGCTTGTCGCCGGGACAGGTGCCCTCTGGAAACACCATATATTTT. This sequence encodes CASSLSPGQVPSGNTIYF.

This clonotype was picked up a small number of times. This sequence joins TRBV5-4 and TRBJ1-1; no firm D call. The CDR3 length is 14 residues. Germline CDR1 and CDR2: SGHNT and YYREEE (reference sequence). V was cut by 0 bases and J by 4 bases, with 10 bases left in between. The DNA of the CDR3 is TGTGCCAGCAGCTTGGGTGGCGTGGGCACTGAAGCTTTCTTT. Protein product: CASSLGGVGTEAFF.